The present T cell receptor (beta chain) was sequenced within a study of OX40 agonist ivuxolimab in advanced cancers. At the level of the whole study: Ivuxolimab, which targeted the costimulatory receptor OX40 (CD134), was an agonistic, fully human IgG2 monoclonal antibody. Intravenous ivuxolimab was administered to patients every 2 weeks at six dose levels: 0.01, 0.1, 0.3, 1.5, 3 and 10 mg/kg. Of the approximately 54 dose-escalation patients, hepatocellular carcinoma was present in about 20, melanoma in approximately 15, renal cell carcinoma in 9 and head and neck cancer in 9. In the dose-escalation cohort, 82.7% of patients were male, and the mean age was approximately 60 years, with a range of 23 to 79. Patients were allowed to have had prior anti-PD-1, anti-PD-L1 or anti-CTLA-4 therapy, and approximately 40% of the dose-escalation patients had been treated with checkpoint inhibitors. Partial responses were achieved by three dose-escalation patients, of whom one had hepatocellular carcinoma and two had cutaneous melanoma. The purpose of peripheral TCRbeta sequencing was to test whether ivuxolimab changed TCR sequence diversity and led to clonal T-cell expansion. The paper reports the monotherapy dose-escalation portion (N of about 47 patients) of the phase I ivuxolimab trial.

Genomic DNA was extracted from sorted cells for sequencing of the TCRbeta CDR3 region. TCRbeta CDR3 regions were sequenced using the immunoSEQ Assay. Held by TCRdb, this immuneACCESS table contains in-frame sequences only and omits some clones. Under half of the omission traces to an unresolved V gene where checked; the cause of the rest is unknown. The sample yields 90,000 to 100,000 clones; 90% to 97% were counted once. The ten largest clones add up to 2% to 2.5% of the sample. On this clone itself: The clone's antigen remains unknown. Base qualities are not recorded, but no much larger clone differs from it by a single base.

From the cysteine up to the phenylalanine, the CDR3 has a length of 16 residues. The DNA shown is the 48-base CDR3, in frame from base 1. V is pared back by 6 bases and J by 3 bases, with 18 bases lying between the germline termini. As encoded in the germline V gene (reference sequence), CDR1 is LNHDA while CDR2 is SQIVND. The trial excluded patients who had a history of autoimmune disease or were on systemic immunosuppression. Peripheral blood for TCR sequencing was collected from all dose cohorts at baseline, on cycle 4 day 1, and on cycle 7 day 1. The samples were taken from a phase I, first-in-human, multicenter, open-label dose-escalation trial of ivuxolimab. The trial enrolled adults with locally advanced or metastatic head and neck squamous cell, hepatocellular, melanoma or renal cell carcinoma. Before TCR sequencing, CD4+ T cells and CD8+ T cells were sorted from peripheral blood as separate populations.

The paper's findings and limits, for the study overall: The antigen specificity of the peripheral T cells that underwent clonal expansion was not determined. Low levels of normalized T-cell clonal expansion were also seen in some nonresponding patients. At doses from 0.1 to 3.0 mg/kg, clonal expansion was seen in both CD4+ and CD8+ blood T cells between baseline and week 6. After ivuxolimab, more expanded clones were found on average in CD8+ T cells than in CD4+ T cells. In partial responders in the 0.1-3.0 mg/kg groups, normalized peripheral clonal expansion was found to be among the lowest, especially among CD8+ T cells.

The sample consisted of CD4+ or CD8+ T cells sorted from blood, taken in a trial of the OX40 agonist ivuxolimab. This TCR was sampled from an adult with an advanced solid tumor such as melanoma, head and neck, liver or kidney cancer. Here the chain combines TRBV19 and TRBJ1-5, with TRBD1 perhaps the D gene, on 5 matching bases. The DNA sequence is TGTGCCAGTAGCCGACAGAATCTAAATCTCAATCAGCCCCAGCATTTT. The resulting protein is CASSRQNLNLNQPQHF.